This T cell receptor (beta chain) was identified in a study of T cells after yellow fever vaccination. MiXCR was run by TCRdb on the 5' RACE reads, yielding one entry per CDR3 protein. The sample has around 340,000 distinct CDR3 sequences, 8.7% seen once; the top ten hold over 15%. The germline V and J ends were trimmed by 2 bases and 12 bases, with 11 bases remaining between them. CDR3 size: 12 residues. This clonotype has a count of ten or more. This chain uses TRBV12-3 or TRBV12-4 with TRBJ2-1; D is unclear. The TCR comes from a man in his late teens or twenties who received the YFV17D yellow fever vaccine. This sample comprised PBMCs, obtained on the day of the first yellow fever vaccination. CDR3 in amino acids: CASSLRVLGQFF. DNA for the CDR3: TGTGCCAGCAGTTTAAGGGTCTTGGGGCAGTTCTTC.